This TCR beta chain was observed in a study of T cells in narcolepsy. About this clone itself: Its antigen is unknown.

The V end was cut by 4 bases, the J end by 8 bases, with 8 bases between. CDR1 and CDR2 from the germline V gene are SQVTM and ANQGSEA. The CDR3 length is 10 residues. Study-wide points: Same-patient CSF and blood CD4+ T cell clonotypes included HCRT-specific and TRIB2-specific autoreactive ones. Blood of same and different patients, but not healthy controls, reportedly held recurring autoreactive clonotypes. Some memory CD4+ repertoires had no autoreactive clone sequences.

Sequenced by immunoSEQ multiplex PCR; TCRdb stores in-frame clones only, minus some. The sample has more than 20,000 clones, 81% seen once. The TCR originated in a human donor in good health. The rearrangement joins TRBV29-1 to TRBJ1-1; D is perhaps TRBD1 (6 bases). The sequenced material came from memory (CD45RA-) CD4+ T cells from blood. CDR3 residues: CSVVGTEAFF. In DNA, the CDR3 is TGCAGCGTTGTAGGGACAGAAGCTTTCTTT.